This paragraph reports one TCR beta chain. The antigen is undetermined. Both iRepertoire HTBI primers and Arm-PCR of CDR3 regions were used to build the TCR beta libraries. TCRdb called the multiplex PCR reads again in MiXCR, with one record for every CDR3 protein. There are about 370,000 distinct CDR3 sequences in the sample; around a sixth occur only once, and roughly 20% lies in the top ten. These data belong to a study of regulatory T cells in long-lasting Graves disease. V gave up 1 base and J gave up 3 bases; unmatched junction bases: 15. The CDR3 runs 18 residues. CDR1 is LGHNA, CDR2 YSLEER, per germline. General study results and limits: Persistent disease preferred TRBV28, TRBJ1-2 and TRBJ2-5. Patients with persistent Graves' had lower TCR diversity than newly diagnosed patients.

Stated time point: newly diagnosed GD, antithyroid drugs for less than 3 months. From PBMCs, RNA was extracted and then used to make the TCR library. The TCR was taken from a female donor with Graves disease. This chain connects TRBV4-3 to TRBJ2-7; TRBD2 matches at 7 bases. Material: peripheral blood mononuclear cells (PBMCs), obtained at new diagnosis, from a patient treated with antithyroid drugs. The DNA of the CDR3 is TGCGCCAGCAGCCAAGCGCGGGAGTGGAAGAATTTGTTCTACGAGCAGTACTTC. This translates into CASSQAREWKNLFYEQYF.